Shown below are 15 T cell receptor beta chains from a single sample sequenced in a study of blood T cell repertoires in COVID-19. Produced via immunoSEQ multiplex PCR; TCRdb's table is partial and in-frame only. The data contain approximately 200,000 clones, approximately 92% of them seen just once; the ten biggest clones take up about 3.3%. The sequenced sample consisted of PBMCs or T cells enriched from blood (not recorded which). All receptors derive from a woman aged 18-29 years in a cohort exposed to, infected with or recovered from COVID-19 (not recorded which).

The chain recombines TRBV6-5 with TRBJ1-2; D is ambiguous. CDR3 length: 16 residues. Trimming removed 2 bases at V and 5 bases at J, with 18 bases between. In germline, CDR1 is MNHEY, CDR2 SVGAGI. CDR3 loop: CASSYTRRGGLYGYTF. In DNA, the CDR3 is TGTGCCAGCAGTTACACGCGGCGGGGAGGCCTTTATGGCTACACCTTC.

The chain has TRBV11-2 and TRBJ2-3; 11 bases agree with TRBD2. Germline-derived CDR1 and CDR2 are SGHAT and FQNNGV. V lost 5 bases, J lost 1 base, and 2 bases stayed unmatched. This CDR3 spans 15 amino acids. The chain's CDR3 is CASSKGLAGTDTQYF. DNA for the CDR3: TGTGCCAGCAGCAAGGGACTAGCGGGCACAGATACGCAGTATTTT.

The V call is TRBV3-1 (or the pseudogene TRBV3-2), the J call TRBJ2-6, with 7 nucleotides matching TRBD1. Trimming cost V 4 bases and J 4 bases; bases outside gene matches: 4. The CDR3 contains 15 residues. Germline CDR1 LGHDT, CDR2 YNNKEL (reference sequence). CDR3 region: CASSLTGPGANVLTF. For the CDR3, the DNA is TGTGCCAGCAGCCTGACAGGGCCCGGGGCCAACGTCCTGACTTTC.

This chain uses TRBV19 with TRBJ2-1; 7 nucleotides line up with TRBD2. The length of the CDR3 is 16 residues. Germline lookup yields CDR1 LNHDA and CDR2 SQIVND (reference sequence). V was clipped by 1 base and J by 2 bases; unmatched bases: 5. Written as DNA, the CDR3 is TGTGCCAGTAGTATAGTGCGGGGGTACCCCTACAATGAGCAGTTCTTC. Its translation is CASSIVRGYPYNEQFF.

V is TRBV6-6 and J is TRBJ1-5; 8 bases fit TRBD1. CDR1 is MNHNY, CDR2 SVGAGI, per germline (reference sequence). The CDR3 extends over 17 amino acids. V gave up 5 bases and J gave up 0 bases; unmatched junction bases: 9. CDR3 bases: TGTGCCAGCAGTCTCCGGACAGGGACTTATAGCAATCAGCCCCAGCATTTT. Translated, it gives CASSLRTGTYSNQPQHF.

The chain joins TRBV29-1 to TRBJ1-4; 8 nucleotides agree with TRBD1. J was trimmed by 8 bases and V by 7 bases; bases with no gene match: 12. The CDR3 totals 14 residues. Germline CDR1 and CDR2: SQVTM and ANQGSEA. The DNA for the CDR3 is TGCAGCGCCTTAGTCCGGACAGGGAACGAAAAACTGTTTTTT. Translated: CSALVRTGNEKLFF. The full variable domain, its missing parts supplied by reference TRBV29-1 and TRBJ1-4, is SAVISQKPSRDICQRGTSLTIQCQVDSQVTMMFWYRQQPGQSLTLIATANQGSEATYESGFVIDKFPISRPNLTFSTLTVSNMSPEDSSIYLCSALVRTGNEKLFFGSGTQLSVL.

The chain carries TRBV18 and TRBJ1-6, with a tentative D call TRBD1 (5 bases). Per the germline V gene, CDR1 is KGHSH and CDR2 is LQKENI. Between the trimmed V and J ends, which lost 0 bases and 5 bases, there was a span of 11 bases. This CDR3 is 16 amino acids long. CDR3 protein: CASSPPKGPNNSPLHF. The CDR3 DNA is TGTGCCAGCTCACCACCAAAGGGGCCGAATAATTCACCCCTCCACTTT.

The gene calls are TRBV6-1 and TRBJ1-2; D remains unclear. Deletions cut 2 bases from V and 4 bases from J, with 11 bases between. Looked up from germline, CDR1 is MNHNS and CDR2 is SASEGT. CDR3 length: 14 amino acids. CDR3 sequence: CASSELLGFYGYTF. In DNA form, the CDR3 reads TGTGCCAGCAGTGAACTTCTTGGCTTCTATGGCTACACCTTC.

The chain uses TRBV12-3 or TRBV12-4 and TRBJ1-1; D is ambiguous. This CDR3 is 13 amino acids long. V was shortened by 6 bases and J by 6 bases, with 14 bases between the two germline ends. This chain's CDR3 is CASSPAPIAEAFF. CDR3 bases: TGTGCCAGCAGCCCCGCCCCTATCGCTGAAGCTTTCTTT.

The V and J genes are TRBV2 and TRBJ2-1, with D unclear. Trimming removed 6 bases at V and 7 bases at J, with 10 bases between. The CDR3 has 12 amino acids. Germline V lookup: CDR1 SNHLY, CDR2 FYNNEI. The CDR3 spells CASRTELNEQFF. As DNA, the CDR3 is TGTGCCAGCAGAACAGAGCTAAATGAGCAGTTCTTC.

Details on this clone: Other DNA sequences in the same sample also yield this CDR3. The DNA of the CDR3 is TGCGCCAGCAGTCCTACACCGGGGAACACTGAAGCTTTCTTT. Residues: CASSPTPGNTEAFF. This chain links TRBV5-1 with TRBJ1-1, with unresolved D. Germline-derived CDR1 and CDR2 are SGHRS and YFSETQ. Trimming removed 5 bases at V and 1 base at J, with 12 bases between. The length of the CDR3 is 14 residues.

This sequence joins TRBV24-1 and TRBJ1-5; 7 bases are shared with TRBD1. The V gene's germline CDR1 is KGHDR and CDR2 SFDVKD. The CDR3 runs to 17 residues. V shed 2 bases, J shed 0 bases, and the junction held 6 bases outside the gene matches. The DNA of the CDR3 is TGTGCCACCAGTGATTCCCGGGACAGACTTAGCAATCAGCCCCAGCATTTT. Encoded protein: CATSDSRDRLSNQPQHF.

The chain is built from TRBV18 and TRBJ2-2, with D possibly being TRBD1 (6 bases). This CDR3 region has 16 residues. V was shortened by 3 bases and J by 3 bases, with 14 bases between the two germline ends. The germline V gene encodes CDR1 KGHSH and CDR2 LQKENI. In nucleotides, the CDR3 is TGTGCCAGCTCACCCCGGGCCAGGGGAGACACCGGGGAGCTGTTTTTT. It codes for CASSPRARGDTGELFF.

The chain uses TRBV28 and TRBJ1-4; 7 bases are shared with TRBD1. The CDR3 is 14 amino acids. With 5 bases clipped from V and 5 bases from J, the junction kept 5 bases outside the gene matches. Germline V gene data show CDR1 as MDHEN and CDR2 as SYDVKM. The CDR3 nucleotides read TGTGCCAGCAGTACCCCAGGGGGAAATGAAAAACTGTTTTTT. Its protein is CASSTPGGNEKLFF.

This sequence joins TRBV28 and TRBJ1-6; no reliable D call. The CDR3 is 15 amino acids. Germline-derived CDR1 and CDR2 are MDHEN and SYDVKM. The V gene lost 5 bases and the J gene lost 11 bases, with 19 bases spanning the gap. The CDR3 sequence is CASSPPGKENPPLHF. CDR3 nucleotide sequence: TGTGCCAGCAGTCCCCCCGGGAAAGAGAATCCACCCCTCCACTTT.